This TCR beta chain was sequenced during a study of cytomegalovirus exposure and HLA in healthy donors. General observations from the study: Across all donors, roughly uniform sequencing depth was an assumption of the presence/absence analyses. The study found most TCR sequences rare, yet found some public TCRs in many donors.

Both 60 Vbeta primers and 13 Jbeta primers went into the PCR. The protocol was immunoSEQ multiplex PCR, while the TCRdb copy is restricted to in-frame clones and leaves out a portion. The sample comprises some 180,000 clones, approximately 70% of which are singletons, and approximately 1.8% rests with the top ten. After removal of 4 bases from V and 5 bases from J, the junction contained 8 bases not matched to a gene. Per germline, CDR1 MNHNY and CDR2 SVGAGI (reference sequence). The CDR3 length is 15 residues. As for this clone: The target antigen is unknown.

This receptor was identified in a woman aged 25 to 39 in good health and CMV-seronegative. The sample was PBMCs. The chain has TRBV6-6 and TRBJ2-7; TRBD2 agrees at 10 bases. CDR3 coding DNA: TGTGCCAGCAGTTCCTCTAGCGGGAGCGTCGACGAGCAGTACTTC. Translation: CASSSSSGSVDEQYF.